This note documents a single T cell receptor (beta chain) sequence. Trimming left V 0 bases short and J 8 bases short, with 10 bases between. The CDR3 sequence is 14 residues long. Germline V gene sequence: CDR1 MNHEY, CDR2 SVGAGI. The sample belongs to a study of tumor T cells in aggressive B-cell lymphoma. The table came from immunoSEQ multiplex PCR; TCRdb's copy has only in-frame clones and leaves some out. The sample carries about 5,400 clones, around 82% recorded once. V usage is TRBV6-5 and J usage is TRBJ1-4; D gene ambiguous. The clonotype was recovered from an adult with diffuse large B cell lymphoma. Material: tumor tissue. CDR3 sequence reads: CASSYSRFREKLFF. The CDR3, as DNA: TGTGCCAGCAGTTACTCGAGGTTCCGAGAAAAACTGTTTTTT.